This T cell receptor (beta chain) comes out of a study of cytomegalovirus exposure and HLA in healthy donors. PCR primers comprised 60 Vbeta and 13 Jbeta primers. Repertoires were generated with immunoSEQ multiplex PCR, while TCRdb's copy carries only in-frame clones and drops some. The sample carries approximately 100,000 clones, roughly 70% recorded once. The study's findings and limits: The study reported that TCR beta sequences accurately predicted HLA-A and HLA-B alleles in most subjects. A previous analysis found most TCR beta V segments productive roughly 87% or roughly 30% of the time. What was likely a sequencing artifact was a cluster of highly shared sequence variants.

While unrecorded immune exposures were likely, the donors were nominally healthy when sampled. With respect to this clone: What it binds is unknown.

This CDR3 comprises 14 residues. Germline V gene sequence: CDR1 MNHNS, CDR2 SASEGT. V lost 11 bases to trimming and J lost 6 bases; unmatched junction nucleotides: 9. The rearrangement uses TRBV6-1 and TRBJ2-2; TRBD2 aligns across 10 bases. The TCR comes from a man between 40 and 49 years old in good health and CMV-seropositive. The specimen was PBMCs. The CDR3 region has the DNA TGTGCCGGAAATAGCGGGGGGCTGTCCGGGGAGCTGTTTTTT. This codes for CAGNSGGLSGELFF.